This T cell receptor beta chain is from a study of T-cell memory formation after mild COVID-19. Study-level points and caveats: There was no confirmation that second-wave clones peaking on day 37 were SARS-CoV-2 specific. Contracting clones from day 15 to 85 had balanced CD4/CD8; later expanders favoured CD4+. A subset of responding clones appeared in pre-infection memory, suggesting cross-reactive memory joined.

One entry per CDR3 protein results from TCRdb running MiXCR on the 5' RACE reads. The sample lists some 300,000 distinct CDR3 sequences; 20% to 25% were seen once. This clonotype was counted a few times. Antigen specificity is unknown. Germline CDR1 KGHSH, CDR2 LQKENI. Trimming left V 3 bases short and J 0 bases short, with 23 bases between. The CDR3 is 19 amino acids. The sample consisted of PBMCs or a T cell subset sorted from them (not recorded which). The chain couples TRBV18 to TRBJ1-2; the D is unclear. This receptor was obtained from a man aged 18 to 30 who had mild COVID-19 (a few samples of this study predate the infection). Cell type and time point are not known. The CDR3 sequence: CASSPKVKLDKVPNYGYTF. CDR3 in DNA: TGTGCCAGCTCACCCAAGGTGAAGCTTGATAAGGTTCCTAACTATGGCTACACCTTC.